This entry concerns a single T cell receptor (beta chain). The antigen remains undetermined. Profiled with immunoSEQ multiplex PCR; TCRdb holds only in-frame clones, not every one. The sample holds roughly 42,000 clones; 75% to 90% are singletons and the top ten take about 12%. The entry originates in a study of OX40 agonist ivuxolimab in advanced cancers. General observations from the study: The study observed clonal expansion of CD4+ and CD8+ blood T cells by week 6 at 0.1 to 3.0 mg/kg.

Material: CD4+ or CD8+ T cells sorted from blood, obtained in a trial of the OX40 agonist ivuxolimab. The source of this sequence is an adult with an advanced solid tumor such as melanoma, head and neck, liver or kidney cancer.

This CDR3 is CAWSPPGTNTEAFF. CDR3 sequence (DNA): TGTGCCTGGAGCCCTCCTGGTACGAACACTGAAGCTTTCTTT. The rearrangement uses TRBV30 and TRBJ1-1; no definite D call. Trimming pared 3 bases from V and 1 base from J, leaving 12 bases between. CDR1 is GTSNPN, CDR2 SVGIG, per germline (reference sequence). The CDR3 has 14 amino acids.